The 17 T cell receptor beta chains reported below all come from one sample, sequenced in a study of cytomegalovirus exposure and HLA in healthy donors. The PCR employed 60 Vbeta primers together with 13 Jbeta primers. Only in-frame clones appear in the TCRdb table, and some are missing; sequencing was by immunoSEQ multiplex PCR. The sample contains 150,000 to 200,000 clones, about 75% of which appear only once. The source material was PBMCs. Source of these receptors: a woman in her forties or fifties in good health and CMV-seropositive.

The CDR3 DNA is TGTGCCAGCAGTAGCCACGACAGGGGAGACTCACCCCTCCACTTT. Protein: CASSSHDRGDSPLHF. The chain couples TRBV2 to TRBJ1-6, with 8 bases lining up with TRBD1. The CDR3 covers 15 residues. The ends lost 5 bases at V and 10 bases at J; junction bases unmatched: 10. Germline V CDR1 and CDR2: SNHLY, FYNNEI.

V usage is TRBV27 and J usage is TRBJ1-3; maybe TRBD1 (6 bases). The CDR3 spans 15 residues. V lost 6 bases, J lost 4 bases, and 16 bases lay in between. The germline gives CDR1 MNHEY, CDR2 SMNVEV (reference sequence). In DNA, the CDR3 is TGTGCCAGCAGACCTTTACAGGGTTTCGGAAACACCATATATTTT. This translates into CASRPLQGFGNTIYF.

The chain couples TRBV7-9 to TRBJ2-7; D might be TRBD2 (6 bases). Trimming removed 3 bases at V and 0 bases at J, with 6 bases between. This CDR3 is built from 13 residues. Germline lookup yields CDR1 SEHNR and CDR2 FQNEAQ (reference sequence). The DNA of the CDR3 is TGTGCCAGCAGCTTGACTAGCTCCTACGAGCAGTACTTC. Residues: CASSLTSSYEQYF.

The J gene is TRBJ2-7, the V gene TRBV9, with D possibly matching TRBD1 (8 bases). The CDR3 is 13 residues long. Germline values: CDR1 SGDLS, CDR2 YYNGEE. The CDR3 DNA sequence: TGTGTACAGGGGGGGACGAGCTCCTACGAGCAGTACTTC. Protein: CVQGGTSSYEQYF.

V usage is TRBV12-5 and J usage is TRBJ2-5; possible D gene TRBD1, 5 bases. Trimming took off 2 bases at V and 3 bases at J, with 7 bases between the two ends. The CDR3 loop spans 13 amino acids. In germline, CDR1 is LGHNT, CDR2 FRNRAP. CDR3 nucleotide sequence: TGTGCTAGTGGTTTGTCAGGGAAAGAGACCCAGTACTTC. Translating it yields CASGLSGKETQYF.

V and J are TRBV6-6 and TRBJ2-7; D ambiguous. The CDR3 sequence is 15 residues long. CDR1 and CDR2 (germline): MNHNY, SVGAGI (reference sequence). The V end lost 0 bases, the J end lost 1 base, and 10 bases lay between the germline ends. CDR3 in amino acids: CASSYSHWASYEQYF. CDR3 nucleotide sequence: TGTGCCAGCAGTTACTCCCATTGGGCTTCCTACGAGCAGTACTTC.

The chain joins TRBV6-1 to TRBJ2-7; 11 positions match TRBD1. The trim removed 5 bases at V and 2 bases at J, leaving 5 bases unmatched. The germline gives CDR1 MNHNS, CDR2 SASEGT. This CDR3 spans 15 amino acids. CDR3 in amino acids: CASSRPGQGAYEQYF. The CDR3, as DNA: TGTGCCAGCAGTCGTCCGGGACAGGGGGCCTACGAGCAGTACTTC.

The gene calls are TRBV6-6 and TRBJ1-3; D is unresolved. The CDR3 runs 13 residues. Trimming took off 5 bases at V and 4 bases at J, with 9 bases between the two ends. The germline gives CDR1 MNHNY, CDR2 SVGAGI (reference sequence). The CDR3 bases are TGTGCCAGCAGTCCCCCGGGGGGAAACACCATATATTTT. Protein product: CASSPPGGNTIYF.

J is TRBJ2-1 and V is TRBV9; D gene uncertain. The CDR3 runs 15 residues. Trimming left V 0 bases short and J 4 bases short, with 11 bases between. The germline gives CDR1 SGDLS, CDR2 YYNGEE. For the CDR3, the DNA is TGTGCCAGCAGCGTAGCCGGAGACGTATACAATGAGCAGTTCTTC. Encoded protein: CASSVAGDVYNEQFF.

The sample holds a few counts of this clone. V gene TRBV7-9 combines with J gene TRBJ2-3; the match to TRBD2 covers 9 bases. This CDR3 is built from 13 residues. V shed 10 bases, J shed 4 bases, and the junction held 6 bases outside the gene matches. CDR1 and CDR2 from the germline V gene are SEHNR and FQNEAQ (reference sequence). The chain's CDR3 is CAKQGLAADTQYF. The DNA for the CDR3 is TGTGCCAAGCAGGGACTAGCAGCAGATACGCAGTATTTT.

V usage is TRBV2 and J usage is TRBJ2-7, with D tentatively TRBD2 (5 bases). V gave up 6 bases and J gave up 5 bases, with 11 bases separating them. Germline V gene sequence: CDR1 SNHLY, CDR2 FYNNEI. This CDR3 comprises 12 residues. CDR3 amino acids: CASRRTRDEQYF. The CDR3 DNA reads TGTGCCAGCAGGAGGACTCGAGACGAGCAGTACTTC.

The chain combines TRBV30 with TRBJ1-1, with TRBD1 identical over 8 bases. Germline CDR1 reads GTSNPN; CDR2 reads SVGIG (reference sequence). The V segment lost 2 bases and the J segment 7 bases; nucleotides outside the gene matches: 3. The CDR3 contains 12 residues. The CDR3: CAWSPGGGEAFF. The CDR3 DNA reads TGTGCCTGGAGTCCAGGGGGCGGTGAAGCTTTCTTT.

This clone was detected only a few times. This chain connects TRBV30 to TRBJ2-1; 7 nucleotides agree with TRBD1. This CDR3 comprises 15 residues. Germline CDR1 GTSNPN, CDR2 SVGIG (reference sequence). V lost 2 bases and J lost 9; bases outside the gene matches: 13. This CDR3 reads CAWSSPGGSGVEQFF. The CDR3 bases are TGTGCCTGGAGTTCACCAGGGGGTTCCGGAGTTGAGCAGTTCTTC.

The chain carries TRBV4-1 and TRBJ2-2; D ambiguous. Trimming left V 4 bases short and J 6 bases short, with 9 bases between. The V gene's germline CDR1 is MGHRA and CDR2 YSYEKL. CDR3 length: 13 residues. The CDR3 loop reads CASSLRIAGELFF. The CDR3, as DNA: TGCGCCAGCAGCCTGCGGATTGCCGGGGAGCTGTTTTTT.

V usage is TRBV10-3 and J usage is TRBJ1-6; 7 bases map to TRBD1. CDR3 length: 13 residues. The V gene end was trimmed by 10 bases and the J gene end by 10 bases; junction bases not matched to a gene: 10. Per germline, CDR1 ENHRY and CDR2 SYGVKD. CDR3 in DNA: TGTGCCAGGCGCGACAGGGTTGACTCACCCCTCCACTTT. Its translation is CARRDRVDSPLHF.

Concerning this clone: The sample has other DNA sequences that encode this CDR3 too. V usage is TRBV6-5 and J usage is TRBJ1-1, with D perhaps matching TRBD1 (5 bases). With 3 bases removed from V and 1 base from J, the gap between germline ends came to 9 bases. The germline V gene has CDR1 MNHEY and CDR2 SVGAGI. The CDR3 runs 14 residues. The CDR3 coding sequence is TGTGCCAGCAGTTATGGCACAGGGAACACTGAAGCTTTCTTT. Its protein is CASSYGTGNTEAFF.

The chain couples TRBV7-9 to TRBJ2-5; D unclear. Between the trimmed V and J ends, which lost 3 bases and 5 bases, there was a span of 10 bases. The CDR3 runs to 13 residues. The germline V gene has CDR1 SEHNR and CDR2 FQNEAQ (reference sequence). CDR3: CASSFVHIETQYF. The CDR3 region has the DNA TGTGCCAGCAGCTTCGTCCACATCGAGACCCAGTACTTC.